This is a list of T cell receptor beta chains from one sample in a study of shared clonotypes between healthy human individuals. Sequenced by immunoSEQ multiplex PCR; TCRdb stores in-frame clones only, minus some. The table has about 510,000 clones, about 75% seen once. Sequenced sample: PBMCs. All receptors derive from a woman in her forties in good health. Some clones in this sample may be carry-over from other donors' samples. Each CDR3 is given with its conserved first and last residue. The D gene is left open where the match is weak. For some rows the clone size is stated as once, few or many, or as a class when expanded; others skip it.

v_call	j_call	d_call	clone_size	cdr3_nt	cdr3_aa
TRBV2	TRBJ2-1	TRBD1	NA	TGTGCCAGCAGTGAAGACAGGGGCATCAATGAGCAGTTCTTC	CASSEDRGINEQFF
TRBV7-2	TRBJ2-7	NA	NA	TGTGCCAGCAGCACGAGTCCAGGCCAGCAGTACTTC	CASSTSPGQQYF
TRBV28	TRBJ1-2	TRBD1	once	TGTGCCAGCAGCGCACAGGTACAGGGGGCTCGGTATGGCTACACCTTC	CASSAQVQGARYGYTF
TRBV11-3	TRBJ2-1	NA	NA	TGTGCCAGCAGCTTATCTGCCCCCCCTTCTGAGCAGTTCTTC	CASSLSAPPSEQFF
TRBV5-1	TRBJ2-7	NA	NA	TGCGCCAGCAGCTTACAAGGACCAGGACCCTACCACGAGCAGTACTTC	CASSLQGPGPYHEQYF
TRBV6-1	TRBJ1-2	NA	NA	TGTGCCAGCAGTGAACCGGGACGCTCTAACTATGGCTACACCTTC	CASSEPGRSNYGYTF
TRBV28	TRBJ2-2	TRBD1	NA	TGTGCCAGCAGCATTTTGGGACTACAGGGGGCCGGCGGGGAGCTGTTTTTT	CASSILGLQGAGGELFF
TRBV7-3	TRBJ2-2	NA	few	TGTGCCAGCAGCTTAACTGGCAATACCAACACCGGGGAGCTGTTTTTT	CASSLTGNTNTGELFF
TRBV10-3	TRBJ1-4	TRBD1	NA	TGTGCCGCCTCCCGGGACAGAAATGAAAAACTGTTTTTT	CAASRDRNEKLFF
TRBV15	TRBJ2-7	TRBD2	NA	TGTGCCACCAGCAGAGATCCCCTAGCGGGAGTGCACGAGCAGTACTTC	CATSRDPLAGVHEQYF
TRBV10-2	TRBJ1-4	NA	few	TGCGCCAGCAGTGTCTATGGCACTAATGAAAAACTGTTTTTT	CASSVYGTNEKLFF
TRBV6-4	TRBJ1-1	TRBD1	once	TGTGCCAGCAGTAGGGACAGAGAGGGGAGTGAAGCTTTCTTT	CASSRDREGSEAFF
TRBV6-6	TRBJ1-2	NA	NA	TGTGCCAGCAGTTACCCCGGACGTTATGGCTACACCTTC	CASSYPGRYGYTF
TRBV14	TRBJ2-2	TRBD2	NA	TGTGCCAGCAGCCAAGATACGAATAGCGGGAGAAGGGGGGAGCTGTTTTTT	CASSQDTNSGRRGELFF
TRBV28	TRBJ2-7	NA	NA	TGTGCCAGCAGTTTTCGGCGGGCCTCACACGAACATTACGAGCAGTACTTC	CASSFRRASHEHYEQYF
TRBV29-1	TRBJ1-2	NA	NA	TGCAGCGTTTTGGGGACGGGAGGCTACACCTTC	CSVLGTGGYTF
TRBV15	TRBJ2-4	NA	NA	TGTGCCACCAGCAGAGATCGTGGGACCCCGCGGGTTAAAAACATTCAGTACTTC	CATSRDRGTPRVKNIQYF
TRBV7-9	TRBJ1-1	NA	NA	TGTGCCAGCAGCTTTGGGCGGACGAACACTGAAGCTTTCTTT	CASSFGRTNTEAFF
TRBV5-5	TRBJ2-6	NA	NA	TGTGCCAGCAGCCAAGTTGGGACAAATTCTGGGGCCAACGTCCTGACTTTC	CASSQVGTNSGANVLTF
TRBV7-2	TRBJ1-1	NA	once	TGTGCCAGCGGGAGACAGGATCATGCTTTCTTT	CASGRQDHAFF
TRBV20-1	TRBJ1-1	NA	few	TGCAGTGCTGGGGACGAAGAAGCTTTCTTT	CSAGDEEAFF
TRBV5-6	TRBJ2-1	TRBD2	NA	TGTGCCAGCAGCACCGGGACTAGGGTAGGTAATGAGCAGTTCTTC	CASSTGTRVGNEQFF
TRBV25-1	TRBJ2-1	TRBD2	few	TGTGCCAGCAGTTTCTCTAGCGGGGAGGGCTCCTACAATGAGCAGTTCTTC	CASSFSSGEGSYNEQFF
TRBV28	TRBJ2-2	TRBD1	NA	TGTGCCAGCCTTCCCTCCGACAGGGCGAACACCGGGGAGCTGTTTTTT	CASLPSDRANTGELFF
TRBV19	TRBJ2-3	NA	NA	TGTGCCAGTAGTATAGAAAGCCAACCCACAGATACGCAGTATTTT	CASSIESQPTDTQYF
TRBV5-1	TRBJ2-2	NA	NA	TGCGCCAGTTCTCAAGGGAGCGGAAGGGGGGAGCTGTTTTTT	CASSQGSGRGELFF
TRBV5-1	TRBJ1-1	NA	few	TGCGCCAGCAGCTTGGGGACAGACACTGAAGCTTTCTTT	CASSLGTDTEAFF
TRBV6-1	TRBJ1-2	TRBD1	NA	TGTGCCAGCAGTGACCGGGACAGGGCCTACTACACCTTC	CASSDRDRAYYTF
TRBV25-1	TRBJ2-7	NA	NA	TGTGCCAGCAGTGAATTGGGCAGCGAGCAGTACTTC	CASSELGSEQYF
TRBV29-1	TRBJ2-7	TRBD1	NA	TGCAGCGTTTCATATACAGGGGCCAATTACGCGGAGCAGTACTTC	CSVSYTGANYAEQYF
TRBV7-3	TRBJ2-4	TRBD2	NA	TGTGCCAGCAGCCGTAGCGGGACCGCCCCGTACTTC	CASSRSGTAPYF
TRBV4-1	TRBJ1-4	NA	NA	TGCGCCAGCAGCCAAGGCCGATTAAGGAAAAATGAAAAACTGTTTTTT	CASSQGRLRKNEKLFF